This TCR beta chain is drawn from a study of identical twins. This clonotype was seen a handful of times. Its antigen is currently unknown. Study-level points and caveats: Whereas memory repertoires showed no such difference, abundant cord blood beta clonotypes carried fewer insertions.

TCRdb used MiXCR to reprocess the 5' RACE reads, holding one entry per CDR3 protein. This sample has more than 1.5 million distinct CDR3 sequences, with 25% to 35% found just once. The CDR3 is 14 residues long. Trimming took 8 bases from V and 1 from J, leaving 13 bases between them. Germline V gene lookup returns CDR1 MNHEY and CDR2 SMNVEV (reference sequence). The rearrangement links TRBV27 to TRBJ2-3; D is perhaps TRBD2 (6 bases). Sequenced: cord blood. The sequence was obtained from a newborn girl in good health. In DNA form, the CDR3 reads TGTGCCAGCGGAGGGGTAGCTGGCACAGATACGCAGTATTTT. Amino acid sequence: CASGGVAGTDTQYF.